These T cell receptor beta chains were read from a single sample in a study of regulatory T cells in long-lasting Graves disease. TCRdb re-derived calls from the multiplex PCR reads in MiXCR, one entry per CDR3 protein. Of approximately 560,000 distinct CDR3 sequences in the sample, roughly a sixth are singletons; the top ten hold 9.5% to 15%. The data were also submitted as part of a second study, on T cells in Graves' hyperthyroidism and ophthalmopathy.

Here the sequenced sample was peripheral blood mononuclear cells (PBMCs), taken at new diagnosis, from a patient treated with antithyroid drugs. These receptors were obtained from a man aged 18 to 35 with Graves disease. CDR3s leave out the opening cysteine and the closing phenylalanine or tryptophan. Size values are once, few and many counts, or a class for expanded clones, and some rows have none.

v_call cdr3_length clone_size cdr3_aa
TRBV5-1 13 many ASSPDLDSQETQY
TRBV20-1 11 many SARARTNYEQY
TRBV27 14 many ASSFGGRAYTGELF
TRBV12-5 16 . ASGLMPARGSGANVLT
TRBV11-2 12 many ASSPLWRGTEAF
TRBV27 18 once ASSLSFGGQGTAGANVLT
TRBV3-1 12 . ASARTGRTGELF
TRBV7-6 13 . ASSFGPGGPGELF
TRBV4-1 12 many ASSQGVSNQPQH
TRBV12-3/TRBV12-4 13 many ASGDLSSYNSPLH
TRBV2 14 . ASSVRGTGDNSPLH
TRBV7-3 12 many ASSLGTGANEQY
TRBV9 14 . ASSPLAGANYNEQF
TRBV18 13 many ASSRGGQGVDEQF
TRBV6-2/TRBV6-3 9 few ASNGPYEQY